The clone carrying this TCR beta chain was seen more than once but under ten times. Its antigen is undetermined. This sample is part of a study of CD8 T cells in ankylosing spondylitis. The CDR3 spans 15 residues. V was pared by 7 bases and J by 4 bases, with 19 bases between. Overall study results and limits: Matched ankylosing spondylitis synovial fluid reportedly showed significant enrichment of disease-linked clones. Characteristic of ankylosing spondylitis blood, it appeared, was a TCR beta motif comprising several highly homologous variants. Prior literature has documented some motif variants in synovial fluid and blood from reactive arthritis.

Each TCR beta library was made by quantitative 5'-RACE that incorporated molecular barcodes. TCRdb independently ran MiXCR on the 5' RACE reads; one entry per CDR3 protein. The table has over 400,000 distinct CDR3 sequences, roughly 27% seen once. J is TRBJ1-2 and V is TRBV12-3 or TRBV12-4; D gene uncertain. This receptor was obtained from a male donor with ankylosing spondylitis. Sample: blood, either unsorted or a sorted T cell fraction (not recorded which). The CDR3 spells CASTTSGTGTYGYTF. DNA for the CDR3: TGTGCCAGCACCACCTCGGGAACGGGTACCTATGGCTACACCTTC.